Included here is one T cell receptor (beta chain) sequence, with context. The antigen is unknown. The naive CD8 subset, CD45RO-negative cells positively selected for CCR7, excluded terminally differentiated effector memory CD45RA+ cells. The study drew its donors from healthy HIV-negative adults without recent acute infections or vaccinations. Only Caucasian adults living in Nashville, Tennessee served as donors. Germline assignment: CDR1 MRHNA and CDR2 SNTAGT. V gave up 8 bases and J gave up 1 base, with 11 bases separating them. The CDR3 is 13 residues long. This record belongs to a study of shared clonotypes between healthy human individuals. Broader study findings: With a few donors compared, around 5% of naive CD4 clonotypes were shared. Lower generation probabilities were found for non-shared clonotypes than for those shared by all four donors.

Produced via immunoSEQ multiplex PCR; TCRdb's table is partial and in-frame only. The table records around 2,000,000 clones, approximately 94% of them present only once. The TCR comes from a man aged 18 to 30 in good health. J is TRBJ1-1 and V is TRBV6-4; unclear D gene. Sequencing used naive CD8+ T cells sorted from blood. CDR3 amino acids: CASRKQTNTEAFF. The CDR3 DNA is TGTGCCAGCCGTAAACAGACGAACACTGAAGCTTTCTTT.